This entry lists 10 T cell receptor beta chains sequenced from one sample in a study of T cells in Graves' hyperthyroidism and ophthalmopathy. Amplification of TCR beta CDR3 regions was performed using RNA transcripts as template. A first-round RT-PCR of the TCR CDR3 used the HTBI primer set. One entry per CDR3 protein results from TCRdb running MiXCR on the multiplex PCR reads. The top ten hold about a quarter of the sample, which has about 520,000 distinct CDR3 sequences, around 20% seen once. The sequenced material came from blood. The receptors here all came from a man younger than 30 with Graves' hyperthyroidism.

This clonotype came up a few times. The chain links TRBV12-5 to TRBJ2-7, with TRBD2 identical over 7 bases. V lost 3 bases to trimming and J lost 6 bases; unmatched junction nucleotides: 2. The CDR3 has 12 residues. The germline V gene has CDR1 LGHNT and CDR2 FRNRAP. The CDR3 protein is CASGFIAGEQYF. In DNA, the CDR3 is TGTGCTAGTGGTTTTATAGCGGGCGAGCAGTACTTC.

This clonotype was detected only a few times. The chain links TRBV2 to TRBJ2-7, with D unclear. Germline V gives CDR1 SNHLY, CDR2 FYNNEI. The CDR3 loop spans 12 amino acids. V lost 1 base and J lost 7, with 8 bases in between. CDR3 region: CASSEGVWEQYF. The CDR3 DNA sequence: TGTGCCAGCAGTGAAGGGGTCTGGGAGCAGTACTTC.

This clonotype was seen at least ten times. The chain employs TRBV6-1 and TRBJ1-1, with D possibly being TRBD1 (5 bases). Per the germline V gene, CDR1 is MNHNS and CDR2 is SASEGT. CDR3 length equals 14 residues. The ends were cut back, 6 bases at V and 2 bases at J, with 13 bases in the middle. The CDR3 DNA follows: TGTGCCAGCAGGGGTCGGGACGGTAACACTGAAGCTTTCTTT. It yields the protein CASRGRDGNTEAFF.

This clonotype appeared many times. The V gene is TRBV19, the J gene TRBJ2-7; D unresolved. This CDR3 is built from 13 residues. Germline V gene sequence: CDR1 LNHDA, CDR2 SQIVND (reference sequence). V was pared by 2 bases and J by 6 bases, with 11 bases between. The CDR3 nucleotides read TGTGCCAGTAGTATACCCCCGGTGAGCGAGCAGTACTTC. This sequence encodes CASSIPPVSEQYF.

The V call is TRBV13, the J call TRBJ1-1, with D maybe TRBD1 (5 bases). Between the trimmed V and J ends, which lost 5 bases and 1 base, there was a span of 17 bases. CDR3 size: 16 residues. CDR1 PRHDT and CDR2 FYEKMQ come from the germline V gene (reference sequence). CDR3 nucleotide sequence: TGTGCCAGCAGCCCGGGGCCCCGCCAGGGGAACACTGAAGCTTTCTTT. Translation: CASSPGPRQGNTEAFF. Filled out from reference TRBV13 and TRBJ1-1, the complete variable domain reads AAGVIQSPRHLIKEKRETATLKCYPIPRHDTVYWYQQGPGQDPQFLISFYEKMQSDKGSIPDRFSAQQFSDYHSELNMSSLELGDSALYFCASSPGPRQGNTEAFFGQGTRLTVV.

DNA for the CDR3: TGTGCCAGTACACCACAGGCGGGGGACATTCAGTACTTC. Residues: CASTPQAGDIQYF. This chain joins TRBV19 and TRBJ2-4, with 7 bases aligning to TRBD2. CDR3 length: 13 amino acids. Germline CDR1 is LNHDA and CDR2 is SQIVND (reference sequence). Losses at the gene ends were 7 bases for V and 8 bases for J; bases not matched to a gene: 8.

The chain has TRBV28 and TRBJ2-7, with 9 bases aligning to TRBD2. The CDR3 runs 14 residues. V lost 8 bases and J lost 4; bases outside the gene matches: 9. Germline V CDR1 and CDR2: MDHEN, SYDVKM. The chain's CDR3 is CASRGGGAIYEQYF. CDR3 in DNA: TGTGCCAGCCGCGGGGGGGGGGCGATTTACGAGCAGTACTTC.

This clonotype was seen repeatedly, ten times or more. The CDR3 sequence is CASSFISGTGEETQYF. CDR3 sequence (DNA): TGTGCCAGCAGTTTCATTTCCGGGACAGGGGAAGAGACCCAGTACTTC. The chain uses TRBV27 and TRBJ2-5; 10 nucleotides agree with TRBD1. V lost 3 bases to trimming and J lost 3 bases; unmatched junction nucleotides: 7. Germline CDR1 is MNHEY and CDR2 is SMNVEV (reference sequence). This CDR3 region has 16 residues.

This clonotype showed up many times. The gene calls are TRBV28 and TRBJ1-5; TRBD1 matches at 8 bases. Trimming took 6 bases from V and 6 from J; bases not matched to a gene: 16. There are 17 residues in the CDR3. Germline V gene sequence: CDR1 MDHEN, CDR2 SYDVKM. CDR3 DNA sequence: TGTGCCAGCAGCCTAGGTAAACAGGGGGTCTTCAGTCAGCCCCAGCATTTT. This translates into CASSLGKQGVFSQPQHF.

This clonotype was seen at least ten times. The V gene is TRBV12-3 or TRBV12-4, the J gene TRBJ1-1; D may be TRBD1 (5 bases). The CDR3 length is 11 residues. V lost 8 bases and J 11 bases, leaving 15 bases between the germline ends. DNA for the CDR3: TGTGCCAGCGCTGAGCCGGGGGATGCTTTCTTT. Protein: CASAEPGDAFF.